The 16 T cell receptor beta chains below all came from one sample that was sequenced in a study of T cell responses to AZD1222 COVID-19 vaccine. Sequenced by immunoSEQ multiplex PCR; TCRdb stores in-frame clones only, minus some. In the table there are about 81,000 clones, 80% to 90% of which are singletons. This material consisted of peripheral blood, taken 28 days after the second AZD1222 dose. The receptors stem from an adult who received the AZD1222 COVID-19 vaccine.

The gene calls are TRBV11-2 and TRBJ2-5; 8 positions match TRBD2. The germline gives CDR1 SGHAT, CDR2 FQNNGV. The trim removed 2 bases at V and 4 bases at J, leaving 6 bases unmatched. The CDR3 spans 15 residues. The CDR3 DNA sequence: TGTGCCAGCAGCTTAACGGGGGGGTCGGGAGAGACCCAGTACTTC. Translated, it gives CASSLTGGSGETQYF. The variable domain in full, completed from reference TRBV11-2 and TRBJ2-5, reads EAGVAQSPRYKIIEKRQSVAFWCNPISGHATLYWYQQILGQGPKLLIQFQNNGVVDDSQLPKDRFSAERLKGVDSTLKIQPAKLEDSAVYLCASSLTGGSGETQYFGPGTRLLVL.

This clone was detected only once. CDR3 nucleotides: TGTGCCAGCAGTACCTGGACTAGCCACAATGAGCAGTTCTTC. Protein: CASSTWTSHNEQFF. The chain uses TRBV6-6 and TRBJ2-1; 8 bases map to TRBD2. CDR3 size: 14 residues. Germline V gene sequence: CDR1 MNHNY, CDR2 SVGAGI (reference sequence). Germline trimming cut 5 bases from V and 5 bases from J; bases unmatched to any gene: 5.

The chain uses TRBV7-9 and TRBJ1-3; D not resolved. Germline V lookup: CDR1 SEHNR, CDR2 FQNEAQ (reference sequence). CDR3 length equals 14 residues. The V gene lost 1 base and the J gene lost 7 bases, with 11 bases spanning the gap. This CDR3 reads CASSLDSETNTIYF. The CDR3 region has the DNA TGTGCCAGCAGCTTAGACTCAGAGACCAACACCATATATTTT.

Written as DNA, the CDR3 is TGTGCCAGCAGCTTCCCCGGACAGGGAATTTACTTC. Translated: CASSFPGQGIYF. The chain couples TRBV5-6 to TRBJ2-7, with TRBD1 identical over 8 bases. J gave up 13 bases and V 2 bases, and 8 bases lay outside the gene matches. The length of the CDR3 is 12 residues. Germline loops: CDR1 SGHDT, CDR2 YYEEEE. Full variable domain (missing parts from reference TRBV5-6 and TRBJ2-7): DAGVTQSPTHLIKTRGQQVTLRCSPKSGHDTVSWYQQALGQGPQFIFQYYEEEERQRGNFPDRFSGHQFPNYSSELNVNALLLGDSALYLCASSFPGQGIYFGPGTRLTVT.

V and J are TRBV4-3 and TRBJ2-1; 16 bases agree with TRBD2. There are 18 residues in the CDR3. Germline trimming cut 2 bases from V and 11 bases from J; bases unmatched to any gene: 12. From germline, CDR1 is LGHNA and CDR2 YSLEER. CDR3 DNA: TGCGCCAGCAGCCAAAACGCGCAAGGGACTAGCGGGAGGGTCCAGCAGTTCTTC. Translating it yields CASSQNAQGTSGRVQQFF.

CDR3 sequence: CAWSDRRSVRNTIYF. The DNA for the CDR3 is TGTGCCTGGAGTGACAGAAGGTCTGTCAGAAACACCATATATTTT. The chain carries TRBV30 and TRBJ1-3; unclear D gene. From germline, CDR1 is GTSNPN and CDR2 SVGIG (reference sequence). This CDR3 is built from 15 residues. Trimming removed 1 base at V and 5 bases at J, with 15 bases between.

The V call is TRBV2, the J call TRBJ1-2; D uncertain. This CDR3 contains 13 residues. The V and J ends lost 3 bases and 1 base respectively, with 6 bases between them. CDR1 is SNHLY and CDR2 is FYNNEI in the germline V gene. The DNA of the CDR3 is TGTGCCAGCAGTGAGGGCCGTAACTATGGCTACACCTTC. Protein sequence: CASSEGRNYGYTF.

J is TRBJ2-7 and V is TRBV4-3; weak D call: TRBD1 (6 bases). This CDR3 contains 15 residues. V shed 1 base and J shed 2 bases, with 12 bases lying between them. The V gene's germline CDR1 is LGHNA and CDR2 YSLEER. CDR3 sequence (DNA): TGCGCCAGCAGCCAAGGCGACAGGCAAACCTACGAGCAGTACTTC. This sequence encodes CASSQGDRQTYEQYF.

This rearrangement joins TRBV5-1 to TRBJ2-3; 9 bases match TRBD1. The germline CDR1 and CDR2 sequences are SGHRS and YFSETQ. The junction had 9 bases not matched to a gene; V was cut back by 4 bases and J by 3 bases. The CDR3 is 16 amino acids. CDR3 in amino acids: CASSLDYRGQTDTQYF. For the CDR3, the DNA is TGCGCCAGCAGCCTAGACTACAGGGGGCAAACAGATACGCAGTATTTT.

The rearrangement links TRBV27 to TRBJ1-2; D unresolved. Germline-derived CDR1 and CDR2 are MNHEY and SMNVEV (reference sequence). Trimming took off 5 bases at V and 4 bases at J, with 8 bases between the two ends. This CDR3 is 12 amino acids long. This chain's CDR3 is CASSDGFYGYTF. In DNA, the CDR3 is TGTGCCAGCAGTGACGGATTCTATGGCTACACCTTC.

The gene calls are TRBV6-6 and TRBJ2-1, with a possible D match to TRBD2 (5 bases). The germline gives CDR1 MNHNY, CDR2 SVGAGI (reference sequence). Between the trimmed V and J ends, which lost 2 bases and 2 bases, there was a span of 13 bases. The CDR3 has 16 amino acids. The CDR3 sequence: CASSYGFSGPYNEQFF. CDR3 bases: TGTGCCAGCAGTTACGGTTTCAGCGGTCCCTACAATGAGCAGTTCTTC.

The chain employs TRBV9 and TRBJ2-5; unclear D gene. Trimming removed 4 bases from V and 5 bases from J, with 9 bases in between. The CDR3 covers 12 residues. Germline V gene data show CDR1 as SGDLS and CDR2 as YYNGEE. CDR3 residues: CASSLNEETQYF. CDR3 bases: TGTGCCAGCAGCTTAAACGAGGAGACCCAGTACTTC. The whole variable domain, remainder taken from reference TRBV9 and TRBJ2-5, is DSGVTQTPKHLITATGQRVTLRCSPRSGDLSVYWYQQSLDQGLQFLIQYYNGEERAKGNILERFSAQQFPDLHSELNLSSLELGDSALYFCASSLNEETQYFGPGTRLLVL.

The chain employs TRBV6-5 and TRBJ2-2, with 8 nucleotides matching TRBD2. Germline CDR1 is MNHEY and CDR2 is SVGAGI. The V gene end was trimmed by 10 bases and the J gene end by 4 bases; junction bases not matched to a gene: 5. The CDR3 totals 13 residues. CDR3: CATSSGGTGELFF. The DNA of the CDR3 is TGTGCCACCAGCAGCGGGGGCACCGGGGAGCTGTTTTTT.

This clone was picked up one time. The genes are TRBV5-6 and TRBJ2-7, with unresolved D. Germline V gives CDR1 SGHDT, CDR2 YYEEEE. Trimming removed 4 bases from V and 0 bases from J, with 5 bases in between. The CDR3 spans 12 residues. Here the CDR3 DNA reads TGTGCCAGCAGCCCCTTCTCCTACGAGCAGTACTTC. It is translated as CASSPFSYEQYF.

The chain is built from TRBV24-1 and TRBJ2-2; D is perhaps TRBD2 (7 bases). The germline V and J ends were trimmed by 0 bases and 8 bases, with 18 bases remaining between them. This CDR3 comprises 17 residues. The germline gives CDR1 KGHDR, CDR2 SFDVKD. The CDR3: CATSDLHGGARRGELFF. The CDR3 DNA reads TGTGCCACCAGTGATTTGCATGGGGGGGCGCGGAGAGGGGAGCTGTTTTTT.

The chain recombines TRBV5-1 with TRBJ1-2, with D possibly being TRBD1 (6 bases). The CDR3 length is 15 residues. Trimming took off 0 bases at V and 6 bases at J, with 15 bases between the two ends. Germline CDR1 is SGHRS and CDR2 is YFSETQ. This chain's CDR3 is CASSLAFAGTNGYTF. The CDR3 nucleotides read TGCGCCAGCAGCTTGGCTTTTGCAGGGACAAATGGCTACACCTTC. Together with reference TRBV5-1 and TRBJ1-2, the CDR3 gives the full variable domain: KAGVTQTPRYLIKTRGQQVTLSCSPISGHRSVSWYQQTPGQGLQFLFEYFSETQRNKGNFPGRFSGRQFSNSRSEMNVSTLELGDSALYLCASSLAFAGTNGYTFGSGTRLTVV.